The sequence of this T cell receptor (beta chain) was determined in a study of cytomegalovirus exposure and HLA in healthy donors. Whole-study findings and limits: It was found in a later analysis that first-cohort TCR clusters tended to co-occur in the 120 validation repertoires.

A word on this clone: Antigen: not known.

Germline-derived CDR1 and CDR2 are SGHRS and YFSETQ. The CDR3 is 16 residues long. The V gene lost 6 bases and the J gene lost 0 bases, with 13 bases spanning the gap. Using immunoSEQ multiplex PCR, the repertoire was profiled, and TCRdb retains in-frame clones only, with some absent. The table lists fewer than 250,000 clones, about 86% of them singletons. The sample taken for sequencing was PBMCs. This chain links TRBV5-1 with TRBJ2-6; D gene ambiguous. The TCR sequence derives from a man between 18 and 29 years old in good health and CMV-seronegative. As DNA, the CDR3 is TGCGCCAGCACCGAAAGCGTGGGCTCTGGGGCCAACGTCCTGACTTTC. It codes for CASTESVGSGANVLTF.